This T cell receptor beta chain was documented in a study of cytomegalovirus exposure and HLA in healthy donors. General study points: Prediction of most subjects' HLA-A and HLA-B alleles by TCR beta sequences was reportedly accurate. Across all donors, roughly uniform sequencing depth was an assumption of the presence/absence analyses.

Primers included in the PCR were 60 Vbeta and 13 Jbeta primers. Sequenced by immunoSEQ multiplex PCR; TCRdb stores in-frame clones only, minus some. Among roughly 140,000 clones listed, approximately 80% were seen once. Regarding this clone: Its target is not known.

Donors showed nominal health when sampled, although they likely had unrecorded immune exposures. The germline V gene encodes CDR1 GTSNPN and CDR2 SVGIG (reference sequence). This CDR3 contains 14 residues. Trimming pared 3 bases from V and 0 bases from J, leaving 11 bases between. This TCR was sampled from a male donor in good health and CMV-seronegative. What was sequenced was PBMCs. The chain is built from TRBV30 and TRBJ1-1; D is undetermined. The CDR3 region is CAWSLESMNTEAFF. CDR3 in DNA: TGTGCCTGGAGCCTAGAAAGTATGAACACTGAAGCTTTCTTT.